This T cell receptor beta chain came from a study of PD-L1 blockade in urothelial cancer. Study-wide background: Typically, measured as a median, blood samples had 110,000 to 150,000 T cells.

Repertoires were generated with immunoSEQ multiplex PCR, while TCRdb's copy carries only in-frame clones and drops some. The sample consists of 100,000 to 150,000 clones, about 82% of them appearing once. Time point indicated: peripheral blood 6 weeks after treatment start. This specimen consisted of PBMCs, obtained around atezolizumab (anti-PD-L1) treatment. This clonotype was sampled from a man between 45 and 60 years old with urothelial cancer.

This chain's CDR3 is CASSITSGRLTGELFF. CDR3 in DNA: TGTGCCAGTAGTATTACTAGCGGGAGGCTTACCGGGGAGCTGTTTTTT. The genes are TRBV19 and TRBJ2-2; 12 nucleotides match TRBD2. This CDR3 is 16 amino acids long. Germline values: CDR1 LNHDA, CDR2 SQIVND (reference sequence). Trimming took 3 bases from V and 5 from J; bases not matched to a gene: 4.